The clone carrying this T cell receptor (beta chain) was recorded a few times. Germline values: CDR1 LGHNA, CDR2 YNFKEQ. Trimming pared 8 bases from V and 4 bases from J, leaving 15 bases between. This CDR3 has 15 amino acids. This sample was taken from a study of T-cell memory formation after mild COVID-19. TCRdb reprocessed the 5' RACE reads via MiXCR and lists one record per CDR3 protein. This sample has around 160,000 distinct CDR3 sequences; around 10% occur once, and the top ten carry about 3.5%. The rearrangement uses TRBV4-2 and TRBJ2-6; D is perhaps TRBD1 or TRBD2 (5 bases each). The material sequenced was PBMCs or a T cell subset sorted from them (not recorded which). The origin of this receptor is a man between 18 and 35 years old who had mild COVID-19 (a few samples of this study predate the infection). Cell type and time point are not known. The CDR3, as DNA: TGTGCCAGCCGATCGGGACCCTCGGGGGCCAACGTCCTGACTTTC. Amino acids: CASRSGPSGANVLTF.